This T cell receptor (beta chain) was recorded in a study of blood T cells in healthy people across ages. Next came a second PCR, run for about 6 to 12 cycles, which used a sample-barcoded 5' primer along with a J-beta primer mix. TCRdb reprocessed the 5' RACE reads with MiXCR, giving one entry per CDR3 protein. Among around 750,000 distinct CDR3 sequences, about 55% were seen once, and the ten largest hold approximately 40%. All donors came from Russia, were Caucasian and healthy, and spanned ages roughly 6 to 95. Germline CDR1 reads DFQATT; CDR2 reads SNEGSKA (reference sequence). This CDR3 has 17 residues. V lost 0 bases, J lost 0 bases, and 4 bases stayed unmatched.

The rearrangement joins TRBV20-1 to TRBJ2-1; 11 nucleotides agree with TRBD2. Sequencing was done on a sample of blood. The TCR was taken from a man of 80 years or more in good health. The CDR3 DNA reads TGCAGTGCTAGAGACAAGACTAGCGGGACCTCCTACAATGAGCAGTTCTTC. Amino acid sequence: CSARDKTSGTSYNEQFF.